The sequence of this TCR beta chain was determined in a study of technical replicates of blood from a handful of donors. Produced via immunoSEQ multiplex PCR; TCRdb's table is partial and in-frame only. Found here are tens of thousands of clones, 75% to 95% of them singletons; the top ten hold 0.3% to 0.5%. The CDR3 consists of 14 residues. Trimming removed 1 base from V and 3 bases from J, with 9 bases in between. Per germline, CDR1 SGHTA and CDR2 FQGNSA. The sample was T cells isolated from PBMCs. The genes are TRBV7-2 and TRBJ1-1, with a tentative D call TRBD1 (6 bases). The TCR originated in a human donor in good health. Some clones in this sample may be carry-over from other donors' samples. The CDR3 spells CASSLVHRDTEAFF. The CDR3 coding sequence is TGTGCCAGCAGCTTAGTCCACAGGGACACTGAAGCTTTCTTT. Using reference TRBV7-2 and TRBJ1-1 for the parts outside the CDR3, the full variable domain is GAGVSQSPSNKVTEKGKDVELRCDPISGHTALYWYRQSLGQGLEFLIYFQGNSAPDKSGLPSDRFSAERTGGSVSTLTIQRTQQEDSAVYLCASSLVHRDTEAFFGQGTRLTVV.